This section outlines one T cell receptor beta chain sequence together with its context. No cognate antigen has been identified for it. No base qualities exist here, and no much larger clone lies one base off it. The data are from a study of patients and donors after allogeneic stem cell transplantation (dated by TCRdb to 2020 to 2022). The library relied on RT-PCR. The sample was run on a NextSeq 550. TCRdb reran the public reads through fastp at Q25 and MiXCR, keeping productive beta chains. Duplicate CDR3 protein sequences are folded into a single record with the most common DNA and genes. The sample contains about 150,000 distinct CDR3 sequences, about 24% of them found a single time. Clones ranked in the top ten supply roughly a quarter of the sample. Relative to germline, V is 8 bases shorter and J is 3 bases shorter, with 10 bases between their ends. The germline V gene supplies CDR1 ENHRY and CDR2 SYGVKD. From the cysteine through the phenylalanine, the CDR3 covers 12 amino acids. The retained sequence is limited to the CDR3, 36 bases, with the frame set at the first base.

This sequence originates from a human donor who was either an allogeneic HSCT recipient or a stem cell or donor lymphocyte infusion donor (not recorded which). It is not recorded whose cells these are; they may come from a transplant donor. Sequencing was performed on blood, either unsorted or a sorted T cell fraction (not recorded which). Recombination linked TRBV10-3 to TRBJ1-2; a weak D assignment points to TRBD1 (6 bases agree). The CDR3 here reads CAIDQGYYGYTF. DNA sequence: TGTGCCATCGATCAGGGGTACTATGGCTACACCTTC.